This T cell receptor (beta chain) came from a study of blood T cell repertoires in COVID-19. Sequencing was performed with immunoSEQ multiplex PCR; in TCRdb, only in-frame clones are kept and a portion is missing. The profile covers 150,000 to 200,000 clones, with roughly 84% appearing a single time and around 2.9% taken by the ten largest. The CDR3 spans 16 residues. Germline assignment: CDR1 MNHNY and CDR2 SVGAGI (reference sequence). V dropped 7 bases and J dropped 0 bases, with 19 bases sitting between them. Sequencing was done on a sample of PBMCs or T cells enriched from blood (not recorded which). V and J are TRBV6-6 and TRBJ2-7; TRBD2 might be the D (5 bases). The clonotype comes from a woman aged 30 to 39 who had been exposed to COVID-19. The CDR3 region is CASTPLLVGSSYEQYF. The CDR3 bases are TGTGCCAGCACTCCCCTCCTAGTAGGGAGCTCCTACGAGCAGTACTTC.